Here is one TCR beta chain with its context. Its antigen is not identified. The data stem from a study of T cells in localized non-small cell lung cancer. General study points: Appearances in adjacent lung were noted for a median roughly 58 of the top 100 tumor clones. Of the tissues analyzed, uninvolved adjacent lung showed maximal T cell clonality, greater than tumor. Elevated blood T cell density was associated with longer overall survival. Heterogeneity cannot be ruled out, as sequencing used one tumor region only.

V shed 4 bases and J shed 6 bases, with 13 bases lying between them. This CDR3 is built from 13 residues. CDR1 is MNHEY, CDR2 SMNVEV, per germline (reference sequence). Produced via immunoSEQ multiplex PCR; TCRdb's table is partial and in-frame only. Of roughly 30,000 clones detected, roughly 90% appear once; the ten largest clones hold roughly 4.1%. This chain joins TRBV27 and TRBJ2-7, with D perhaps matching TRBD1 (5 bases). The sample was peripheral blood mononuclear cells, taken before any cancer treatment. The TCR sequence derives from a woman aged 40 to 75 with stage III lung adenocarcinoma. The CDR3: CASSWGRAFEQYF. For the CDR3, the DNA is TGTGCCAGCAGTTGGGGCAGGGCCTTCGAGCAGTACTTC.